This TCR beta chain was recovered during a study of spatial heterogeneity in lung cancer (dated by TCRdb to about 2019). At the level of the whole study: More beta-chain than alpha-chain transcripts were consistently detected, likely reflecting higher beta-chain transcript abundance. TCR repertoire features were related to nonsynonymous mutation counts determined by whole-exome sequencing of tumor tissue. In the raw uncorrected reads, each unique combination of TCR and UMI appeared more than ten times on average. At surgery, both alpha and beta chains were TCR-sequenced in around 240 tumor regions, about 64 matched nontumor lung samples and 56 PBMC samples. The study quantitatively compared TCR alpha and beta repertoires across multiple tumor regions, matched nontumor lung and blood in non-small cell lung cancer.

The germline ends are 7 bases apart after V is trimmed by 2 bases and J by 1 base. The CDR3 goes from the cysteine to the phenylalanine over 15 residues. The read is trimmed to its CDR3 DNA, 45 bases read in frame from base 1. From a lookup of the germline V gene, CDR1 and CDR2 are KGHDR and SFDVKD. Libraries were constructed by 5' RACE. For sequencing, a NextSeq 500 was employed. The TCR library protocol attached a unique molecular identifier to each TCR cDNA molecule to allow correction of PCR and sequencing errors. In the source study's methods: TCR identification, UMI-based error correction and CDR3 extraction were performed with Decombinator tools. Expanded TCRs were defined as those above a frequency of 2 per 1,000, corresponding to the top 1% of the tumor frequency distribution. Each repertoire was subsampled 100 times to 5,000 TCRs, after which Renyi diversity was computed with the R vegan package. CDR3 similarity networks were built from amino acid triplet string-kernel similarity, with CDR3s being connected when pairwise similarity was above 0.82. TCRdb handled the public reads itself, with Q25 trimming in fastp and clone calling in MiXCR, and kept productive beta chains. Each entry is one CDR3 protein sequence, shown with its most common DNA and genes. Clone size and V and J calls follow TCRdb, not the original study. For this sample the table gives just under 3,000 distinct CDR3 sequences, of which roughly 12% were detected only once. Jointly, the top ten make up around 37% of the sample.

The sample's time point label is to be understood as: sample taken at primary tumor resection. Whole RNA extracted from tumor and nontumor lung tissue, or from cryopreserved PBMC samples, was used for TCR sequencing without cell sorting. Donors were over 60 patients with early-stage, untreated non-small cell lung cancer from the lung TRACERx cohort. Only patients for whom sufficient RNA was available from at least two tumor regions were selected for TCR sequencing. Before selection, tumor and adjacent nontumor lung specimens were reviewed by a lung pathologist. This clonotype is deemed medium-sized (0.01 to 0.1%). It has no known antigen specificity. Within one base of it there is no much larger clone, and no base qualities were kept. Here is what the overall study found, with its caveats: Confirming at a functional level the hypothesis that regional TCRs recognize regional mutations was considered to require additional single-cell paired TCR alpha and beta sequencing.

This clonotype was sampled from a male donor with early-stage non-small cell lung cancer. This sequence uses TRBV24-1 and TRBJ2-2; the D gene is possibly TRBD1, with 6 bases matching. This specimen consisted of normal lung tissue next to the tumor, obtained at surgery. The DNA sequence is as follows: TGTGCCACCAGTGATTCGGACAGGAACACCGGGGAGCTGTTTTTT. This is translated as CATSDSDRNTGELFF.